This note documents a single T cell receptor (beta chain) sequence. Molecular identifiers with 6-nucleotide sample barcodes were added during cDNA synthesis via template switching. With the 5' RACE reads reprocessed, TCRdb shows one record per CDR3 protein and no DNA. Listed are 160,000 or so distinct CDR3 sequences; about 2.4% falls within the top ten. This sample stems from a study of monozygotic twins with inflammatory bowel disease. The germline gives CDR1 SQVTM, CDR2 ANQGSEA. This CDR3 is 12 amino acids long. The chain couples TRBV29-1 to TRBJ1-3. The TCR sequence derives from a human donor with ulcerative colitis or Crohn's disease, or a healthy co-twin of an affected twin (not recorded which). The source material was blood. CDR3: CSVATTGNTIYF. Drawing the rest from reference TRBV29-1 and TRBJ1-3, the complete variable domain is SAVISQKPSRDICQRGTSLTIQCQVDSQVTMMFWYRQQPGQSLTLIATANQGSEATYESGFVIDKFPISRPNLTFSTLTVSNMSPEDSSIYLCSVATTGNTIYFGEGSWLTVV.